This note documents a single TCR beta chain sequence. Its matching antigen is unknown. The data originate from a study of siplizumab effects on memory and regulatory T cells. The germline V and J ends were trimmed by 4 bases and 2 bases, with 8 bases remaining between them. The CDR3 is made up of 13 amino acids. Germline assignment: CDR1 SNHLY and CDR2 FYNNEI. Study-level results: Unstimulated subsets were the mapping target of only a minor fraction of alloreactive clones.

Assaying covered 10^5 or so TCR templates per sample. Some clones are missing from TCRdb's copy, which holds only in-frame ones; the method was immunoSEQ multiplex PCR. Among about 100,000 clones listed, 85% to 95% were seen once. Sequencing was done on a sample of Tregs sorted from blood. The chain uses TRBV2 and TRBJ1-1; D is unclear. This receptor was identified in a human donor in good health. CDR3 sequence (DNA): TGTGCCAGCAGTGCGAAGACAAACACTGAAGCTTTCTTT. Protein product: CASSAKTNTEAFF.